Below, 7 T cell receptor beta chains from the same sample are listed, as sequenced in a study of cytomegalovirus exposure and HLA in healthy donors. 13 Jbeta primers and 60 Vbeta primers were used for the PCR. Sequencing was performed with immunoSEQ multiplex PCR; in TCRdb, only in-frame clones are kept and a portion is missing. The sample comprises roughly 97,000 clones, almost 80% of which are singletons, and roughly 6.2% rests with the top ten. The sequencing sample was made of PBMCs. The receptor set was obtained from a man in his sixties in good health and CMV-seropositive.

This chain uses TRBV2 with TRBJ1-5, with 7 positions matching TRBD1. This CDR3 region has 15 residues. CDR1 SNHLY and CDR2 FYNNEI come from the germline V gene. J was trimmed by 4 bases and V by 5 bases; bases with no gene match: 8. The CDR3 protein is CASSPGGALNQPQHF. The DNA of the CDR3 is TGTGCCAGCAGTCCAGGGGGTGCCCTGAATCAGCCCCAGCATTTT.

The chain is built from TRBV27 and TRBJ2-1, with D possibly being TRBD2 (6 bases). CDR1 and CDR2 (germline): MNHEY, SMNVEV (reference sequence). This CDR3 contains 17 residues. V was pared by 7 bases and J by 0 bases, with 19 bases between. CDR3 amino acids: CASKAGRGSSSYNEQFF. As DNA, the CDR3 is TGTGCCAGCAAAGCGGGCCGGGGGTCCAGCTCCTACAATGAGCAGTTCTTC.

The rearrangement uses TRBV7-3 and TRBJ2-5; D is unresolved. Germline assignment: CDR1 SGHTA and CDR2 FQGTGA. Trimming cost V 4 bases and J 4 bases, with 10 bases left between them. This CDR3 is built from 13 residues. CDR3 residues: CASSSLARETQYF. CDR3 bases: TGTGCCAGCAGCTCTCTGGCCCGAGAGACCCAGTACTTC.

This rearrangement joins TRBV18 to TRBJ2-5, with 8 nucleotides matching TRBD1. The J call may be incorrect, as the DNA end agrees better with TRBJ2-7. CDR1 KGHSH and CDR2 LQKENI come from the germline V gene. This CDR3 spans 15 amino acids. The CDR3 here is CASSPNSGQGSEQYF. The CDR3 coding sequence is TGTGCCAGCTCACCAAATTCCGGACAGGGTTCCGAGCAGTACTTC.

The chain has TRBV19 and TRBJ1-1; a possible D gene is TRBD1 (6 bases). Trimming removed 6 bases at V and 2 bases at J, with 13 bases between. Germline-derived CDR1 and CDR2 are LNHDA and SQIVND (reference sequence). This CDR3 contains 14 residues. DNA of the CDR3: TGTGCCAGTAGCCCCGGACAGCTTAACACTGAAGCTTTCTTT. The encoded protein is CASSPGQLNTEAFF.

The rearrangement uses TRBV5-5 and TRBJ2-5; TRBD2 agrees at 9 bases. The ends lost 1 base at V and 7 bases at J; junction bases unmatched: 20. This CDR3 region has 19 residues. Germline CDR1 SGHKS, CDR2 YYEKEE (reference sequence). CDR3 in amino acids: CASSLLHLRAGGIRGTQYF. In nucleotides, the CDR3 is TGTGCCAGCAGCTTGCTCCACCTTCGAGCGGGGGGCATTCGGGGGACCCAGTACTTC. The full variable domain, with the rest looked up from reference TRBV5-5 and TRBJ2-5, is DAGVTQSPTHLIKTRGQQVTLRCSPISGHKSVSWYQQVLGQGPQFIFQYYEKEERGRGNFPDRFSARQFPNYSSELNVNALLLGDSALYLCASSLLHLRAGGIRGTQYFGPGTRLLVL.

In this sample, this clone turned up once. The V and J genes are TRBV5-1 and TRBJ1-3; 11 bases are shared with TRBD1. J gave up 2 bases and V 3 bases, and 7 bases lay outside the gene matches. The CDR3 sequence is 17 residues long. The germline V gene has CDR1 SGHRS and CDR2 YFSETQ. CDR3 region: CASSSGTGGAAGNTIYF. Here the CDR3 DNA reads TGCGCCAGCAGCTCCGGGACAGGGGGAGCAGCTGGAAACACCATATATTTT.